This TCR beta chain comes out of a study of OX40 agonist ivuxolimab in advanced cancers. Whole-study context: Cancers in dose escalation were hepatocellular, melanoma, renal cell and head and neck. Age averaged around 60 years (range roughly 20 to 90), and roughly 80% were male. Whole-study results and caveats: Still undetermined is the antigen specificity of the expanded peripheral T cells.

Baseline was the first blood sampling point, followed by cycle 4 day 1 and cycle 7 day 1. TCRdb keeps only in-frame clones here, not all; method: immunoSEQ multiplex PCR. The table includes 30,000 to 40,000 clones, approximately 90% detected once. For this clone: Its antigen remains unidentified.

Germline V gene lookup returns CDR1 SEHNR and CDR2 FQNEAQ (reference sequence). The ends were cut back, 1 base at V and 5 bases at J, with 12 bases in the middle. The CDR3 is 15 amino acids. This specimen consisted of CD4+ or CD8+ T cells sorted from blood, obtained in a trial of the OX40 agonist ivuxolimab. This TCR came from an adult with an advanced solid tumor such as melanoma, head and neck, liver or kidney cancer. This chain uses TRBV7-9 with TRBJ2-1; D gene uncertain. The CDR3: CASSLVERMNNEQFF. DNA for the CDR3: TGTGCCAGCAGCTTAGTCGAGAGGATGAACAATGAGCAGTTCTTC. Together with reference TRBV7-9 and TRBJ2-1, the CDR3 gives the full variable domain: DTGVSQNPRHKITKRGQNVTFRCDPISEHNRLYWYRQTLGQGPEFLTYFQNEAQLEKSRLLSDRFSAERPKGSFSTLEIQRTEQGDSAMYLCASSLVERMNNEQFFGPGTRLTVL.